This T cell receptor beta chain stems from a study of regulatory T cells in long-lasting Graves disease. Turning to the study itself: Antithyroid drugs had been taken under 3 months by newly diagnosed Graves' patients. Notes on the study in general: Graves' patients with persistent disease showed TCR diversity lower than patients newly diagnosed.

This clonotype was detected only a few times. The antigen is unknown. Building of the TCR beta libraries involved iRepertoire HTBI primers and Arm-PCR of CDR3 regions. TCRdb processed the multiplex PCR reads anew with MiXCR; each CDR3 protein has one entry. The sample has some 500,000 distinct CDR3 sequences; around 15% are singletons. Germline CDR1 MNHNS, CDR2 SASEGT. This CDR3 is built from 13 residues. V was cut by 7 bases and J by 3 bases, with 13 bases left in between. Sample time point: newly diagnosed GD, antithyroid drugs for less than 3 months. PBMCs were the source of the RNA used for TCR sequencing. Another study also made use of these data, one on T cells in Graves' hyperthyroidism and ophthalmopathy. That paper states: Researchers ran a first-round RT-PCR on the TCR CDR3 using the HTBI primer set.

This TCR came from a middle-aged woman with Graves disease. Sequences were derived from peripheral blood mononuclear cells (PBMCs), sampled at new diagnosis, from a patient treated with antithyroid drugs. The chain recombines TRBV6-1 with TRBJ2-7; tentatively, D is TRBD1 (6 bases). CDR3 sequence reads: CASMGAPLYEQYF. DNA for the CDR3: TGTGCCAGCATGGGGGCCCCACTCTACGAGCAGTACTTC.